One and the same sample provided the 15 T cell receptor beta chains below, sequenced in a study of sequential checkpoint blockade in melanoma. The treatment: randomized to nivolumab then ipilimumab (arm A) or the reverse (arm B). Sequenced by immunoSEQ multiplex PCR; TCRdb stores in-frame clones only, minus some. The sample contains more than 9,500 clones, roughly 76% of which appear only once. Sequenced here: CD8+ T cells sorted from blood (inferred from file names), sampled from a patient given nivolumab and ipilimumab in sequence. The source is a human donor with melanoma.

The genes are TRBV27 and TRBJ2-1, with a tentative D call TRBD2 (5 bases). Germline assignment: CDR1 MNHEY and CDR2 SMNVEV (reference sequence). Trimming removed 2 bases at V and 5 bases at J, with 13 bases between. The CDR3 spans 15 residues. The CDR3 DNA sequence: TGTGCCAGCAGTTTACTTCCGGGATGGGACAATGAGCAGTTCTTC. It is translated as CASSLLPGWDNEQFF.

This clone was counted a single time. The chain couples TRBV7-3 to TRBJ2-1, with 7 bases that match TRBD2. Germline CDR1 is SGHTA and CDR2 is FQGTGA. Losses at the gene ends were 5 bases for V and 8 bases for J; bases not matched to a gene: 15. The CDR3 loop spans 16 amino acids. This CDR3 is CASSAVSGGRKDEQFF. The CDR3, as DNA: TGTGCCAGCAGCGCCGTCTCCGGCGGGAGAAAGGATGAGCAGTTCTTC.

This chain joins TRBV19 and TRBJ2-1, with 7 bases matching TRBD2. V lost 1 base to trimming and J lost 14 bases; unmatched junction nucleotides: 8. Per germline, CDR1 LNHDA and CDR2 SQIVND (reference sequence). The CDR3 spans 13 residues. The CDR3 protein is CASSIGPTSDEFF. The CDR3 DNA is TGTGCCAGTAGTATAGGGCCAACTAGCGACGAGTTCTTC.

The V and J genes are TRBV11-2 and TRBJ2-7; D uncertain. Germline V gene data show CDR1 as SGHAT and CDR2 as FQNNGV. This CDR3 has 14 amino acids. V was clipped by 5 bases and J by 7 bases, with 18 bases between them. The CDR3 sequence is CASSNRPVRWEQYF. The CDR3 nucleotides are TGTGCCAGCAGCAACAGACCAGTCAGATGGGAGCAGTACTTC.

This chain links TRBV28 with TRBJ2-5; 7 bases line up with TRBD1. CDR3 length equals 14 residues. Germline CDR1 and CDR2: MDHEN and SYDVKM. Unmatched junction bases numbered 8, after V lost 5 bases and J lost 5 bases. The CDR3 DNA reads TGTGCCAGCAGTCGACAGGGAAATCTGGAGACCCAGTACTTC. This translates into CASSRQGNLETQYF.

The chain links TRBV4-2 to TRBJ2-1, with 8 nucleotides matching TRBD1. Germline trimming cut 2 bases from V and 10 bases from J; bases unmatched to any gene: 4. The CDR3 extends over 13 amino acids. Germline V gives CDR1 LGHNA, CDR2 YNFKEQ. This chain's CDR3 is CASSQQDRDEQFF. The CDR3 DNA is TGTGCCAGCAGCCAACAGGACAGGGACGAGCAGTTCTTC.

The chain links TRBV9 to TRBJ2-2; possible D gene TRBD1, 6 bases. Deletions cut 3 bases from V and 3 bases from J, with 15 bases between. Germline loops: CDR1 SGDLS, CDR2 YYNGEE. This CDR3 spans 16 amino acids. CDR3 bases: TGTGCCAGCAGCGGAGTTACAGGGAGATACACCGGGGAGCTGTTTTTT. It specifies CASSGVTGRYTGELFF.

The chain couples TRBV27 to TRBJ2-7, with D possibly matching TRBD1 (6 bases). The CDR3 spans 15 residues. Germline V gives CDR1 MNHEY, CDR2 SMNVEV (reference sequence). V lost 7 bases and J lost 4, with 20 bases in between. Here the CDR3 DNA reads TGTGCCAGCACCCCTCGTGGGGGCGGTTGGTACGAGCAGTACTTC. This codes for CASTPRGGGWYEQYF.

The genes are TRBV11-2 and TRBJ2-5; tentative D call: TRBD1 (6 bases). The ends were cut back, 3 bases at V and 13 bases at J, with 12 bases in the middle. Germline V gene lookup returns CDR1 SGHAT and CDR2 FQNNGV. This CDR3 comprises 11 residues. CDR3 sequence reads: CASSLETGLYF. The CDR3 DNA reads TGTGCCAGCAGCTTGGAAACAGGGTTGTACTTC.

CDR3 in DNA: TGTGCCAGCAGTTTCAAGGGACTAGCAGATTACGAGCAGTACTTC. It translates to CASSFKGLADYEQYF. This sequence joins TRBV27 and TRBJ2-7; 9 nucleotides match TRBD2. CDR1 and CDR2 (germline): MNHEY, SMNVEV (reference sequence). The CDR3 consists of 15 residues. The trim removed 3 bases at V and 4 bases at J, leaving 7 bases unmatched.

The rearrangement uses TRBV28 and TRBJ2-5, with 7 bases that match TRBD2. The CDR3 sequence is 15 residues long. The trim removed 3 bases at V and 5 bases at J, leaving 9 bases unmatched. The germline CDR1 and CDR2 sequences are MDHEN and SYDVKM. This CDR3 is CASSFVGGPGETQYF. The CDR3 nucleotides are TGTGCCAGCAGTTTCGTGGGAGGGCCGGGGGAGACCCAGTACTTC. The full variable domain, in which reference TRBV28 and TRBJ2-5 provide the parts outside the CDR3, is DVKVTQSSRYLVKRTGEKVFLECVQDMDHENMFWYRQDPGLGLRLIYFSYDVKMKEKGDIPEGYSVSREKKERFSLILESASTNQTSMYLCASSFVGGPGETQYFGPGTRLLVL.

This clone was seen just once. V usage is TRBV7-6 and J usage is TRBJ2-7; the D gene is possibly TRBD2 (6 bases). In germline, CDR1 is SGHVS, CDR2 FNYEAQ. Between the trimmed V and J ends, which lost 1 base and 4 bases, there was a span of 11 bases. This CDR3 region has 14 residues. The CDR3 is CASSLEEGSYEQYF. CDR3 sequence (DNA): TGTGCCAGCAGCTTAGAGGAGGGATCTTACGAGCAGTACTTC.

This clone has a single count. The V gene is TRBV7-9, the J gene TRBJ1-1, with D perhaps matching TRBD1 (6 bases). Trimming left V 1 base short and J 10 bases short, with 10 bases between. The CDR3 has 12 amino acids. Per germline, CDR1 SEHNR and CDR2 FQNEAQ (reference sequence). The CDR3 is CASSLDREGAFF. The CDR3 DNA sequence: TGTGCCAGCAGCTTAGACAGGGAAGGAGCTTTCTTT.

The chain has TRBV10-3 and TRBJ1-5, with D possibly TRBD1 on 5 matching bases. This CDR3 is 15 amino acids long. The V end was cut by 0 bases, the J end by 6 bases, with 12 bases between. Germline V lookup: CDR1 ENHRY, CDR2 SYGVKD. The CDR3 reads CAISESAGYSQPQHF. The DNA for the CDR3 is TGTGCCATCAGTGAGTCGGCAGGGTATAGTCAGCCCCAGCATTTT.

The V call is TRBV2, the J call TRBJ2-5; TRBD2 might be the D (5 bases). This CDR3 contains 15 residues. CDR1 is SNHLY and CDR2 is FYNNEI in the germline V gene. V lost 3 bases and J 4 bases, leaving 15 bases between the germline ends. The CDR3 DNA is TGTGCCAGCAGTGAGTGGGTTGGCCGGGGAGAGACCCAGTACTTC. Translated, it gives CASSEWVGRGETQYF.